This entry lists 30 T cell receptor beta chains sequenced from one sample in a study of STAT5B mutations in CD4+ large granular lymphocyte leukemia. Profiled with immunoSEQ multiplex PCR; TCRdb holds only in-frame clones, not every one. This sample has some 41,000 clones, with 80% to 90% found just once. Material: CD4+ T cells from blood buffy coats. These receptors all come from a human donor in good health.

The chain has TRBV5-6 and TRBJ1-2; TRBD1 is a possible D gene (6 bases). Trimming shortened V by 2 bases and J by 7 bases, and 9 bases separated the two germline ends. From germline, CDR1 is SGHDT and CDR2 YYEEEE. This CDR3 is 12 amino acids long. The CDR3 nucleotides read TGTGCCAGCAGCTTTACAGGGATTGGCTACACCTTC. Its protein is CASSFTGIGYTF.

The rearrangement links TRBV7-9 to TRBJ2-1; D is uncertain. V was shortened by 5 bases and J by 7 bases, with 9 bases between the two germline ends. The germline V gene encodes CDR1 SEHNR and CDR2 FQNEAQ (reference sequence). The CDR3 has 12 residues. CDR3 bases: TGTGCCAGCAGCCGAGGCGCGAATGAGCAGTTCTTC. Amino acid sequence: CASSRGANEQFF.

The chain has TRBV19 and TRBJ2-1; TRBD2 matches at 7 bases. This CDR3 contains 16 residues. V lost 5 bases, J lost 0 bases, and 7 bases stayed unmatched. The germline CDR1 and CDR2 sequences are LNHDA and SQIVND (reference sequence). CDR3 coding DNA: TGTGCCAGTAGTGCACTAGCGTGGAGCTCCTACAATGAGCAGTTCTTC. Amino acid sequence: CASSALAWSSYNEQFF.

The chain combines TRBV11-3 with TRBJ1-4, with 10 bases lining up with TRBD1. The CDR3 sequence is 15 residues long. Germline V gene data show CDR1 as SGHNT and CDR2 as YENEEA. J was trimmed by 5 bases and V by 5 bases; bases with no gene match: 5. The CDR3 bases are TGTGCCAGCAGCCCCCCGGGACAGGGGAATGAAAAACTGTTTTTT. Protein sequence: CASSPPGQGNEKLFF.

The rearrangement uses TRBV28 and TRBJ2-1; TRBD2 matches 9 bases. Germline CDR1 MDHEN, CDR2 SYDVKM. The CDR3 extends over 12 amino acids. V gave up 11 bases and J gave up 4 bases; unmatched junction bases: 3. CDR3 protein: CAASGNYNEQFF. The CDR3 DNA is TGTGCCGCTAGCGGGAATTACAATGAGCAGTTCTTC.

The V gene is TRBV7-3, the J gene TRBJ1-1; no clear D. With 0 bases removed from V and 1 base from J, the gap between germline ends came to 6 bases. Germline V gives CDR1 SGHTA, CDR2 FQGTGA. The CDR3 loop spans 14 amino acids. The CDR3 region has the DNA TGTGCCAGCAGCTTAACTCCGGGGAACACTGAAGCTTTCTTT. As protein: CASSLTPGNTEAFF.

The CDR3 coding sequence is TGTGCCAGCAGCGAAATCTCTGGAAACACCATATATTTT. Translated, it gives CASSEISGNTIYF. The gene calls are TRBV7-2 and TRBJ1-3; no clear D gene. This CDR3 spans 13 amino acids. V was pared by 5 bases and J by 0 bases, with 5 bases between. The germline V gene encodes CDR1 SGHTA and CDR2 FQGNSA.

The chain combines TRBV7-8 with TRBJ1-2; 9 bases line up with TRBD1. There are 15 residues in the CDR3. Looked up from germline, CDR1 is SGHVS and CDR2 is FQNEAQ. The ends lost 4 bases at V and 4 bases at J; junction bases unmatched: 7. The CDR3 loop reads CASSSQQGAVYGYTF. DNA of the CDR3: TGTGCCAGCAGCTCTCAACAGGGGGCGGTCTATGGCTACACCTTC.

The V call is TRBV2, the J call TRBJ1-5; D remains unclear. The CDR3 has 14 residues. Looked up from germline, CDR1 is SNHLY and CDR2 is FYNNEI. The germline V and J ends were trimmed by 1 base and 3 bases, with 7 bases remaining between them. This chain's CDR3 is CASSEVRVNQPQHF. The CDR3 DNA reads as TGTGCCAGCAGTGAAGTCCGGGTCAATCAGCCCCAGCATTTT. Full variable domain (missing parts from reference TRBV2 and TRBJ1-5): EPEVTQTPSHQVTQMGQEVILRCVPISNHLYFYWYRQILGQKVEFLVSFYNNEISEKSEIFDDQFSVERPDGSNFTLKIRSTKLEDSAMYFCASSEVRVNQPQHFGDGTRLSIL.

In this sample, this clone turned up once. This chain links TRBV5-1 with TRBJ2-3; D remains unclear. The CDR3 sequence is 13 residues long. V gave up 0 bases and J gave up 3 bases, with 5 bases separating them. CDR1 SGHRS and CDR2 YFSETQ come from the germline V gene. The CDR3 protein is CASSLDVTDTQYF. The CDR3 coding sequence is TGCGCCAGCAGCTTGGACGTTACAGATACGCAGTATTTT.

The V gene is TRBV28, the J gene TRBJ1-5; no firm D call. Germline CDR1 MDHEN, CDR2 SYDVKM. V dropped 6 bases and J dropped 6 bases, with 9 bases sitting between them. The CDR3 is 12 residues long. CDR3 bases: TGTGCCAGCAGGGAGGAAAGTCAGCCCCAGCATTTT. This sequence encodes CASREESQPQHF.

The chain is built from TRBV19 and TRBJ1-1; maybe TRBD1 (5 bases). V lost 3 bases and J 4 bases, leaving 15 bases between the germline ends. Germline lookup yields CDR1 LNHDA and CDR2 SQIVND (reference sequence). The CDR3 is made up of 15 amino acids. The CDR3 region has the DNA TGTGCCAGTAGTATCGAAATTGCGGGGGGCACTGAAGCTTTCTTT. As protein: CASSIEIAGGTEAFF. The full variable domain, with the rest looked up from reference TRBV19 and TRBJ1-1, is DGGITQSPKYLFRKEGQNVTLSCEQNLNHDAMYWYRQDPGQGLRLIYYSQIVNDFQKGDIAEGYSVSREKKESFPLTVTSAQKNPTAFYLCASSIEIAGGTEAFFGQGTRLTVV.

This chain uses TRBV5-5 with TRBJ2-2, with D possibly TRBD2 on 5 matching bases. CDR1 and CDR2 from the germline V gene are SGHKS and YYEKEE (reference sequence). This CDR3 region has 15 residues. V shed 0 bases and J shed 3 bases, with 9 bases lying between them. The CDR3 DNA is TGTGCCAGCAGCTTGGCCGACTACTACACCGGGGAGCTGTTTTTT. It specifies CASSLADYYTGELFF. The variable domain in full, completed from reference TRBV5-5 and TRBJ2-2, reads DAGVTQSPTHLIKTRGQQVTLRCSPISGHKSVSWYQQVLGQGPQFIFQYYEKEERGRGNFPDRFSARQFPNYSSELNVNALLLGDSALYLCASSLADYYTGELFFGEGSRLTVL.

This clone is a singleton in its sample. The chain's CDR3 is CASSTLDSFFNEKLFF. The CDR3 DNA reads TGTGCCAGTAGTACCCTAGACAGTTTCTTTAATGAAAAACTGTTTTTT. V and J are TRBV19 and TRBJ1-4; a weak D match, TRBD1 (5 bases). V was pared by 4 bases and J by 4 bases, with 16 bases between. CDR1 is LNHDA and CDR2 is SQIVND in the germline V gene (reference sequence). The CDR3 totals 16 residues.

This chain connects TRBV30 to TRBJ2-1; D gene unclear. The CDR3 consists of 14 residues. Germline V lookup: CDR1 GTSNPN, CDR2 SVGIG (reference sequence). V gave up 3 bases and J gave up 4 bases, with 13 bases separating them. The CDR3 protein is CAWRFSGGYNEQFF. DNA for the CDR3: TGTGCCTGGAGATTTAGTGGTGGATACAATGAGCAGTTCTTC.

The V call is TRBV27, the J call TRBJ2-1; perhaps TRBD2 as D (5 bases). The CDR3 covers 14 residues. Germline V lookup: CDR1 MNHEY, CDR2 SMNVEV (reference sequence). Trimming took off 5 bases at V and 5 bases at J, with 13 bases between the two ends. Written as DNA, the CDR3 is TGTGCCAGCAGTGGCCGGACTGCCAACAATGAGCAGTTCTTC. Translated, it gives CASSGRTANNEQFF.

J is TRBJ2-6 and V is TRBV9; D gene unclear. Germline CDR1 and CDR2: SGDLS and YYNGEE. The CDR3 sequence is 17 residues long. The germline V and J ends were trimmed by 0 bases and 0 bases, with 10 bases remaining between them. CDR3 region: CASSVDQVFSGANVLTF. The CDR3 nucleotides are TGTGCCAGCAGCGTAGATCAGGTCTTCTCTGGGGCCAACGTCCTGACTTTC.

In this sample, this clone turned up a few times. The chain links TRBV10-3 to TRBJ2-7; D might be TRBD1 (6 bases). Trimming cost V 7 bases and J 4 bases, with 11 bases left between them. Per germline, CDR1 ENHRY and CDR2 SYGVKD. The CDR3 has 12 amino acids. The chain's CDR3 is CAITGGGYEQYF. The CDR3 DNA reads TGTGCCATCACTGGGGGCGGGTACGAGCAGTACTTC.

The chain links TRBV5-6 to TRBJ2-3; the match to TRBD2 covers 14 bases. From germline, CDR1 is SGHDT and CDR2 YYEEEE. The ends lost 4 bases at V and 0 bases at J; junction bases unmatched: 7. The CDR3 sequence is 18 residues long. The CDR3 nucleotides read TGTGCCAGCAGCCTCCGACTAGCGGGAGGGCCGAGCACAGATACGCAGTATTTT. Protein: CASSLRLAGGPSTDTQYF.

The chain employs TRBV6-1 and TRBJ1-1; D remains ambiguous. CDR1 is MNHNS, CDR2 SASEGT, per germline. The CDR3 sequence is 15 residues long. Trimming pared 0 bases from V and 1 base from J, leaving 9 bases between. The CDR3 here is CASSEAVGGNTEAFF. CDR3 bases: TGTGCCAGCAGTGAAGCCGTCGGTGGGAACACTGAAGCTTTCTTT.

The chain recombines TRBV15 with TRBJ1-2; D possibly corresponds to TRBD1 (5 bases). The CDR3 has 13 amino acids. The germline CDR1 and CDR2 sequences are LNHNV and YYDKDF (reference sequence). Deletions cut 6 bases from V and 1 base from J, with 9 bases between. The CDR3 spells CATSLRDNYGYTF. The CDR3 DNA reads as TGTGCCACCAGTCTCAGGGATAACTATGGCTACACCTTC.

Only one count was recorded for this clone. The V gene is TRBV4-2, the J gene TRBJ2-2; 10 bases map to TRBD2. This CDR3 has 16 amino acids. Germline CDR1 LGHNA, CDR2 YNFKEQ. V lost 1 base and J lost 3; bases outside the gene matches: 2. The chain's CDR3 is CASSQGTSGYTGELFF. For the CDR3, the DNA is TGTGCCAGCAGCCAAGGGACTAGCGGATACACCGGGGAGCTGTTTTTT.

This clone occurred once. The V call is TRBV19, the J call TRBJ2-2; no definite D call. V was trimmed by 3 bases and J by 4 bases, leaving 9 bases between them. The CDR3 length is 14 residues. In germline, CDR1 is LNHDA, CDR2 SQIVND (reference sequence). The CDR3 coding sequence is TGTGCCAGTAGTATTGAGTACCCCACCGGGGAGCTGTTTTTT. Protein sequence: CASSIEYPTGELFF.

The chain recombines TRBV10-3 with TRBJ1-2; D is ambiguous. This CDR3 contains 13 residues. The ends were cut back, 2 bases at V and 0 bases at J, with 4 bases in the middle. Germline values: CDR1 ENHRY, CDR2 SYGVKD. The CDR3 is CAISEAANYGYTF. CDR3 DNA sequence: TGTGCCATCAGTGAGGCGGCTAACTATGGCTACACCTTC.

The rearrangement joins TRBV5-5 to TRBJ1-2, with a possible D match to TRBD1 (5 bases). Per germline, CDR1 SGHKS and CDR2 YYEKEE (reference sequence). The CDR3 spans 13 residues. V lost 0 bases, J lost 2 bases, and 5 bases lay in between. CDR3 nucleotides: TGTGCCAGCAGCTTGGGGGGGAACTATGGCTACACCTTC. The encoded protein is CASSLGGNYGYTF.

The chain recombines TRBV19 with TRBJ1-2, with D unresolved. V lost 7 bases and J lost 7, with 13 bases in between. This CDR3 spans 12 amino acids. The germline gives CDR1 LNHDA, CDR2 SQIVND (reference sequence). The CDR3 loop reads CASNLPGGGYTF. Here the CDR3 DNA reads TGTGCCAGTAACTTACCCGGAGGTGGCTACACCTTC. The full variable domain, its missing parts supplied by reference TRBV19 and TRBJ1-2, is DGGITQSPKYLFRKEGQNVTLSCEQNLNHDAMYWYRQDPGQGLRLIYYSQIVNDFQKGDIAEGYSVSREKKESFPLTVTSAQKNPTAFYLCASNLPGGGYTFGSGTRLTVV.

The V and J genes are TRBV6-6 and TRBJ2-5, with 7 bases fitting TRBD2. The CDR3 is made up of 15 amino acids. The germline V gene has CDR1 MNHNY and CDR2 SVGAGI (reference sequence). V lost 1 base and J lost 1; bases outside the gene matches: 3. CDR3 coding DNA: TGTGCCAGCAGTTACTTGCGGGGGTCCCAAGAGACCCAGTACTTC. It translates to CASSYLRGSQETQYF.

This chain uses TRBV30 with TRBJ1-5; TRBD1 matches at 9 bases. Unmatched junction bases numbered 9, after V lost 2 bases and J lost 4 bases. Germline values: CDR1 GTSNPN, CDR2 SVGIG (reference sequence). The CDR3 spans 16 residues. CDR3 protein: CAWSPYRGQENQPQHF. The DNA of the CDR3 is TGTGCCTGGAGTCCCTACAGGGGGCAAGAGAATCAGCCCCAGCATTTT.

This rearrangement joins TRBV5-1 to TRBJ1-4; a possible D gene is TRBD1 (6 bases). Germline CDR1 is SGHRS and CDR2 is YFSETQ. V shed 3 bases and J shed 7 bases, with 22 bases lying between them. CDR3 length: 17 amino acids. CDR3: CASSSQGRGAESEKLFF. In DNA form, the CDR3 reads TGCGCCAGCAGCTCTCAGGGACGGGGGGCCGAAAGTGAAAAACTGTTTTTT.

The sample holds one count of this clone. The chain couples TRBV5-8 to TRBJ1-5; no firm D call. Germline V gene sequence: CDR1 SGHTS, CDR2 YDEGEE. The CDR3 runs 11 residues. Deletions cut 0 bases from V and 6 bases from J, with 1 base between. CDR3 sequence reads: CASSLVQPQHF. The CDR3 DNA sequence: TGTGCCAGCAGCTTGGTTCAGCCCCAGCATTTT.